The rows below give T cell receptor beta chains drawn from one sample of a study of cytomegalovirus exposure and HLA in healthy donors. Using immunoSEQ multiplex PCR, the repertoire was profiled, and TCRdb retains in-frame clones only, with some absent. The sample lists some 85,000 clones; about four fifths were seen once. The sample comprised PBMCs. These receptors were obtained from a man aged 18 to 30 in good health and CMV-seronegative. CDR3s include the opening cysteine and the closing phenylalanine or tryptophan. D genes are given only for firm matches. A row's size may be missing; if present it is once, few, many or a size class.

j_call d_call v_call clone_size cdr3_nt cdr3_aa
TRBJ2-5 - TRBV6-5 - TGTGCCAGCAGTTATATCGGGGGGCGAAAGACCCAGTACTTC CASSYIGGRKTQYF
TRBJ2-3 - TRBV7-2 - TGTGCCAGCAGTTCTGGAGGGTTAGCGACAGATACGCAGTATTTT CASSSGGLATDTQYF
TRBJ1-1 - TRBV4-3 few TGCGCCAGCAGCCAAGTCTCGAGTCGCACTGAAGCTTTCTTT CASSQVSSRTEAFF
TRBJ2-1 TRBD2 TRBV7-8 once TGTGCCAGCGGAAGCGGGAGCTCCTACAATGAGCAGTTCTTC CASGSGSSYNEQFF
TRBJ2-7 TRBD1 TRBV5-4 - TGTGCCAGCAGCATCTCCGGACAGGGCTACGAGCAGTACTTC CASSISGQGYEQYF
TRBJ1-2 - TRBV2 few TGTGCCAGCAGCGCCGGTATTGATGGCTACACCTTC CASSAGIDGYTF
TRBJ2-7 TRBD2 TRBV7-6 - TGTGCCAGCAGCGCGGGAGGCTTCTCCTACGAGCAGTACTTC CASSAGGFSYEQYF
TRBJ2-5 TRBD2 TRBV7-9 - TGTGCCAGCAGCCAGGGACTAGCGGGAGGGCGGCGGGAGACCCAGTACTTC CASSQGLAGGRRETQYF
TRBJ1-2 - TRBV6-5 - TGTGCCAGCAAGTGGTGGGAGGGGAACTATGGCTACACCTTC CASKWWEGNYGYTF
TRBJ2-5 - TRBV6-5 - TGTGCCAGCAGTTACTCGGCAGGCTTGGAGACCCAGTACTTC CASSYSAGLETQYF
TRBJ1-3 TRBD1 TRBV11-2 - TGTGCCAGCAGCTCTAGGGGACAGGGGGCGCCCGGAAACACCATATATTTT CASSSRGQGAPGNTIYF
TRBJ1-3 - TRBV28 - TGTGCCAGCAGTTTACCCCTTCCGAGGGACATGCCTGGAAACACCATATATTTT CASSLPLPRDMPGNTIYF
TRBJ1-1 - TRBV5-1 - TGCGCCAGCACCCCCGACATTCTGAACACTGAAGCTTTCTTT CASTPDILNTEAFF
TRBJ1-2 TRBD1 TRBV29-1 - TGCAGCGTTGGACAGGGGAATAACTATGGCTACACCTTC CSVGQGNNYGYTF
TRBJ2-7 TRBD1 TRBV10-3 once TGTGCCATCGCGGACAGGACCTACGAGCAGTACTTC CAIADRTYEQYF
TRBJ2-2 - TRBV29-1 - TGCAGCGTTGAAGAGAGGGGGAGAAGGACCGGGGAGCTGTTTTTT CSVEERGRRTGELFF
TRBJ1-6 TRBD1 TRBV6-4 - TGTGCCAGCAGTGCCGGGACAGATAATTCACCCCTCCACTTT CASSAGTDNSPLHF
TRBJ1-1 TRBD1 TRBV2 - TGTGCCAGTACCGGGACAGGGGTTTTTAGCACTGAAGCTTTCTTT CASTGTGVFSTEAFF
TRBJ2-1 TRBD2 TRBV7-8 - TGTGCCAGCAGCCCTCGACTAGCCTCCTACAATGAGCAGTTCTTC CASSPRLASYNEQFF
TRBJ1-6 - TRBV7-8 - TGTGCCAGCAGCCCCCAAGGGCAGGGACTAAATTCACCCCTCCACTTT CASSPQGQGLNSPLHF
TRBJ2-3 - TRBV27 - TGTGCCAGCAGTTTATATGAGAATCTAGATACGCAGTATTTT CASSLYENLDTQYF
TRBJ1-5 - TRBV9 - TGTGCCAGCAGCCCCCGCGGGCAGGGCAATCAGCCCCAGCATTTT CASSPRGQGNQPQHF
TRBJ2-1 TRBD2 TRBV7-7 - TGTGCTAGCATCCCCCTCACGGGAGGGTACAATGAGCAGTTCTTC CASIPLTGGYNEQFF
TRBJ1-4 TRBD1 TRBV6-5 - TGTGCCAGCAGTTTACAGACAGGGACTAATGAAAAACTGTTTTTT CASSLQTGTNEKLFF
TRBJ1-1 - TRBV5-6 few TGTGCCAGCAGCTTTTCGTGGGAGGCGAACACTGAAGCTTTCTTT CASSFSWEANTEAFF
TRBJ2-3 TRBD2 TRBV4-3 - TGCGCCAGCAGCCAAGGACTAGCGGGAGTAGAGGATACGCAGTATTTT CASSQGLAGVEDTQYF
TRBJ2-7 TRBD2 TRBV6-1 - TGTGCCAGCTATGGCGGGACTACCGAGCAGTACTTC CASYGGTTEQYF
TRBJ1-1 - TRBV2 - TGTGCCACCGGGTTTAACACTGAAGCTTTCTTT CATGFNTEAFF
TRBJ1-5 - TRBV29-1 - TGCAGCGTTCGGACAGGCAATCAGCCCCAGCATTTT CSVRTGNQPQHF
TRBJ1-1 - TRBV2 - TGTGCCAGCAGCGCACATGAAAACACTGAAGCTTTCTTT CASSAHENTEAFF
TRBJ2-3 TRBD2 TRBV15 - TGTGCCACCAGCAGAGATTTGAGCGGGGGCACAGATACGCAGTATTTT CATSRDLSGGTDTQYF
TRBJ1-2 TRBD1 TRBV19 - TGTGCCAGTAGTATCACCCCGGACAGGGCCTATGGCTACACCTTC CASSITPDRAYGYTF
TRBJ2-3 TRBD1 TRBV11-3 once TGTGCCAGCAGCCCGCCGGGAACAGGGGGCGCAGATACGCAGTATTTT CASSPPGTGGADTQYF
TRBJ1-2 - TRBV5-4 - TGTGCCAGCAGCACTACAGGGTCCTATGGCTACACCTTC CASSTTGSYGYTF
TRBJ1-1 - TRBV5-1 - TGCGCCAGCAGCTTGTCGTCCAGGGCGGGGGACACTGAAGCTTTCTTT CASSLSSRAGDTEAFF
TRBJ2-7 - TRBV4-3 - TGCGCCAGCAGCCAAGATCGGTTGGGGCAGTACGAGCAGTACTTC CASSQDRLGQYEQYF
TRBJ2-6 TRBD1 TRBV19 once TGTGCCAGTAGTCCACGACAGGGTTGGACCAACGTCCTGACTTTC CASSPRQGWTNVLTF
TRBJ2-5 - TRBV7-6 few TGTGCCAGCAGCCCGTTTGGAGGGACTCAAGAGACCCAGTACTTC CASSPFGGTQETQYF
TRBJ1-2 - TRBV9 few TGTGCCAGCAGCGGGGGAGAAGTCTATGGCTACACCTTC CASSGGEVYGYTF
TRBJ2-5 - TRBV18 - TGTGCCAGCTCACCAGACCAGCCAAGAGGGACCCAGTACTTC CASSPDQPRGTQYF
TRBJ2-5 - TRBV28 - TGTGCCAGCAGTGATAGGGGCCCCCAAGAGACCCAGTACTTC CASSDRGPQETQYF
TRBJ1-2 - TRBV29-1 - TGCAGCGTCTCCACGGGGGCTAACTATGGCTACACCTTC CSVSTGANYGYTF
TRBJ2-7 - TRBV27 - TGTGCCAGCAGTCGAGACCGACAGGCCTTATCCTACGAGCAGTACTTC CASSRDRQALSYEQYF
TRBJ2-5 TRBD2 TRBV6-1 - TGTGCCAGCAGTCTGAGCCTAGCGGGAGATGAGACCCAGTACTTC CASSLSLAGDETQYF
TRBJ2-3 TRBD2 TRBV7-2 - TGTGCCAGCAGCTTAGGGGGTAGCGGGGGAGGATGGGATACGCAGTATTTT CASSLGGSGGGWDTQYF
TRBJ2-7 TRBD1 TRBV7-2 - TGTGCCAGCAGCTTCGGACAGGGCTACGAGCAGTACTTC CASSFGQGYEQYF
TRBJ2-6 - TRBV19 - TGTGCCAGTAGTATAGCCGGCGGTACTGGGGCCAACGTCCTGACTTTC CASSIAGGTGANVLTF
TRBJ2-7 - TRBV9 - TGTGCCAGCAGCGTAGGGACACCCTCCTACGAGCAGTACTTC CASSVGTPSYEQYF
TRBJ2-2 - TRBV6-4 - TGTGCCAGCAGCCCGGGACTTACTACCGGGGAGCTGTTTTTT CASSPGLTTGELFF
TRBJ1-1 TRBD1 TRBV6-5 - TGTGCCAGCAGTAACACAGGGGGCGGCACTGAAGCTTTCTTT CASSNTGGGTEAFF
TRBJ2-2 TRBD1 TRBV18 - TGTGCCAGCTCGCCACAGGGGCCCGGCACCGGGGAGCTGTTTTTT CASSPQGPGTGELFF
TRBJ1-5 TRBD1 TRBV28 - TGTGCCAGCAGTTTGTTTCAGGGGGCGGATCAGCCCCAGCATTTT CASSLFQGADQPQHF
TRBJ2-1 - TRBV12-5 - TGTGCTAGTGGTCGCCAGAACCTTATCTCCTACAATGAGCAGTTCTTC CASGRQNLISYNEQFF
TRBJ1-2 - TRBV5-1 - TGCGCCAGCAGCTTGGACACGGGACTTTCCGGTGGCTACACCTTC CASSLDTGLSGGYTF
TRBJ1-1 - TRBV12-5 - TGTGCTAGTGGTTCGGTGGTCAGTCCAGAATCTGAAGCTTTCTTT CASGSVVSPESEAFF
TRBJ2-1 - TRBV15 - TGTGCCACCCATCACGGCGGCGGGATCAATGAGCAGTTCTTC CATHHGGGINEQFF
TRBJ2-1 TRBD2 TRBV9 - TGTGCCAGCAGCCCGCAAGTTAGGGGACTAGCGGGAGCGTACAATGAGCAGTTCTTC CASSPQVRGLAGAYNEQFF
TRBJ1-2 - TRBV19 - TGTGCCAGTAGTATCGTCGGGCAGGGACTAAGATACACCTTC CASSIVGQGLRYTF
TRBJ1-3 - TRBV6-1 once TGTGCCAGCAGTGCTCTTTCAGGGTCCGGAAACACCATATATTTT CASSALSGSGNTIYF
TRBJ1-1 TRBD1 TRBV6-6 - TGTGCCAGCAGTTACACCGGACAGGATAACACTGAAGCTTTCTTT CASSYTGQDNTEAFF